This T cell receptor beta chain was observed in a study of breast tumors, draining lymph nodes, adjacent tissues. Study observations and caveats: Most tumor T cells seemingly derive from lymph node, then expand in tumor. Data only fit, rather than demonstrated, lymph node origin of most tumor T cells. Tumor repertoires ranked between lymph nodes and nontumor tissue in diversity, with V and J gene preferences. Luminal-like breast cancer showed significantly higher tumor–nontumor repertoire similarity than basal-like.

J gave up 5 bases and V 0 bases, and 3 bases lay outside the gene matches. CDR3 size: 14 residues. Germline CDR1 is PRHDT and CDR2 is FYEKMQ (reference sequence). TCRdb itself ran the multiplex PCR reads through MiXCR, one entry per CDR3 protein. The top ten clones hold 4% to 5.5% of a sample with 150,000 to 200,000 distinct CDR3 sequences, 30% to 35% of them seen once. This clonotype was counted at least ten times. The antigen remains unidentified. Breast cancer patients provided tissue from their axillary draining lymph nodes. The receptor was isolated from a female donor with breast cancer. Some clones in this sample may be carry-over from other donors' samples. The source material was axillary lymph node tissue. The chain uses TRBV13 and TRBJ2-5, with 7 bases aligning to TRBD2. In nucleotides, the CDR3 is TGTGCCAGCAGCTTAGGCACTAGCGCGGAGACCCAGTACTTC. Translating gives CASSLGTSAETQYF.